The entry below gives a single TCR beta chain sequence along with its context. Its specificity is not known. No treatment of any kind had been given to any patient before thyroid surgery. This record belongs to a study of metastatic and nonmetastatic thyroid tumors. On the study more broadly: It was across blood and tumor or nodule tissue from malignant and benign thyroid patients that repertoires were compared.

Study processing details: The study's classifier, a distant-metastasis tool for papillary thyroid cancer, was built using CDR3 differences across clinicopathological groups. TCRdb re-clonotyped the PCR reads through MiXCR. The V and J calls here are based on TCRdb, not the publication. Of 11,000 or so clones detected, about 38% appear once; the ten largest clones hold roughly a sixth. Study conclusions and caveats: For both blood and tumor, malignant thyroid tumors reportedly showed significantly higher TCR beta diversity than benign nodules did.

This CDR3 has 13 residues. Germline-derived CDR1 and CDR2 are MNHNS and SASEGT. The V and J ends lost 5 bases and 1 base respectively, with 5 bases between them. The sequenced material came from tumor tissue. V gene TRBV6-1 combines with J gene TRBJ2-2; D remains unclear. The source is a female donor with papillary thyroid cancer or a benign thyroid nodule (not recorded which). Some clones in this sample may be carry-over from other donors' samples. The CDR3 spells CASSTENTGELFF. Written as DNA, the CDR3 is TGTGCCAGCAGTACCGAGAACACCGGGGAGCTGTTTTTT.